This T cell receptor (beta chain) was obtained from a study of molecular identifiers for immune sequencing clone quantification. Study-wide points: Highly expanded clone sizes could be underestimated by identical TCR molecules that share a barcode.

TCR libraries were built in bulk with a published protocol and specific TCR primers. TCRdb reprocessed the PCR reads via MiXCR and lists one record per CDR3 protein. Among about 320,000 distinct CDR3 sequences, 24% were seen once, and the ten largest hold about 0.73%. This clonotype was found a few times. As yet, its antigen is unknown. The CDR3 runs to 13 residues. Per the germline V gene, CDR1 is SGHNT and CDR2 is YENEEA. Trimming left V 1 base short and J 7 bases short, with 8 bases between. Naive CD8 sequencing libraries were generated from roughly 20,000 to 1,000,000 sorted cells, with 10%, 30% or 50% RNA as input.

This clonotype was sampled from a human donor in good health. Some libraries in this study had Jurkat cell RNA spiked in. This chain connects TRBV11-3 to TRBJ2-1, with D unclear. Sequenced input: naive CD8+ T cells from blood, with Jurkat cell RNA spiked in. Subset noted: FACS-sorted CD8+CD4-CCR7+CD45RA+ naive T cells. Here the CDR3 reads CASSLALGNEQFF. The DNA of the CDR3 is TGTGCCAGCAGCTTAGCCCTTGGAAATGAGCAGTTCTTC. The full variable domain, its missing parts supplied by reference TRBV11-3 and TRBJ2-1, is EAGVVQSPRYKIIEKKQPVAFWCNPISGHNTLYWYLQNLGQGPELLIRYENEEAVDDSQLPKDRFSAERLKGVDSTLKIQPAELGDSAVYLCASSLALGNEQFFGPGTRLTVL.